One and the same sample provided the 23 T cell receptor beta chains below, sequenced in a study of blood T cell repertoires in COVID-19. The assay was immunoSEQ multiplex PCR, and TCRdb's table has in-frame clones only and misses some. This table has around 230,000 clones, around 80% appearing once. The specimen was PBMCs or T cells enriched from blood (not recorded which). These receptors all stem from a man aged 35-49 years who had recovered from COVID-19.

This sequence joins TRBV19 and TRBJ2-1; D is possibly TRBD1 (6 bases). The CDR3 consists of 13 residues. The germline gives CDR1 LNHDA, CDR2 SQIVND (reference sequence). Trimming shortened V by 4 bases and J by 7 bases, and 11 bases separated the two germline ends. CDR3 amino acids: CASSRGRVNEQFF. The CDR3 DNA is TGTGCCAGTAGTAGGGGGCGCGTGAATGAGCAGTTCTTC.

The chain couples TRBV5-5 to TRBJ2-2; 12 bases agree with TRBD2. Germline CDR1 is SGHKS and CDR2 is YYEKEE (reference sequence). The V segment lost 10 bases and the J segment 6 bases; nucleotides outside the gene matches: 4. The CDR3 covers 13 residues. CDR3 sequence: CAGGTSGSGELFF. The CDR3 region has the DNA TGTGCCGGGGGGACTAGCGGGTCCGGGGAGCTGTTTTTT. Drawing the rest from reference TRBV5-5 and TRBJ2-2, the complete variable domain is DAGVTQSPTHLIKTRGQQVTLRCSPISGHKSVSWYQQVLGQGPQFIFQYYEKEERGRGNFPDRFSARQFPNYSSELNVNALLLGDSALYLCAGGTSGSGELFFGEGSRLTVL.

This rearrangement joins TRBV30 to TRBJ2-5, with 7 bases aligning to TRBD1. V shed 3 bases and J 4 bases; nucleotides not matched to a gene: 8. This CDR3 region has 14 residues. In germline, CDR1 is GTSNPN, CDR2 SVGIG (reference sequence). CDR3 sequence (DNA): TGTGCCTGGAGACAGGGGAAAAGAGGAGAGACCCAGTACTTC. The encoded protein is CAWRQGKRGETQYF.

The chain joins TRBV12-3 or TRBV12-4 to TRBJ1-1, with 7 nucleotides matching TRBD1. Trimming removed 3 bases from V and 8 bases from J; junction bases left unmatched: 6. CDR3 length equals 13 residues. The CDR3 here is CASSLFTGVEAFF. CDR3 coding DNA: TGTGCCAGCAGTTTGTTCACAGGGGTGGAAGCTTTCTTT.

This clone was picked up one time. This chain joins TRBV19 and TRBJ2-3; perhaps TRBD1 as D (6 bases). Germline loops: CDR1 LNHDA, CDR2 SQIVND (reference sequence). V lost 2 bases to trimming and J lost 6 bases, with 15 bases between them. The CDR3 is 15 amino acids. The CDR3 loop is CASSIMPGVSDTQYF. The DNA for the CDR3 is TGTGCCAGTAGTATAATGCCAGGGGTGAGTGATACGCAGTATTTT.

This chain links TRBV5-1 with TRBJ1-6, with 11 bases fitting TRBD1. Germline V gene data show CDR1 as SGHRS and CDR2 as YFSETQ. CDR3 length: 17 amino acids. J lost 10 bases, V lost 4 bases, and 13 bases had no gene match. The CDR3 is CASSRIAGQGDGSPLHF. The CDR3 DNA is TGCGCCAGCAGCCGAATCGCGGGACAGGGGGATGGCTCACCCCTCCACTTT.

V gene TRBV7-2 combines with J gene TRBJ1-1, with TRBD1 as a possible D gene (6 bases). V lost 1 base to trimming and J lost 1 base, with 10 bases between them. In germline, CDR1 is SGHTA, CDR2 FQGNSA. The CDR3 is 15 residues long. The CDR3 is CASSLGGTRNTEAFF. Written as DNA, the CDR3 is TGTGCCAGCAGCTTAGGGGGGACAAGGAACACTGAAGCTTTCTTT. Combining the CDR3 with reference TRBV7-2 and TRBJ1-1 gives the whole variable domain GAGVSQSPSNKVTEKGKDVELRCDPISGHTALYWYRQSLGQGLEFLIYFQGNSAPDKSGLPSDRFSAERTGGSVSTLTIQRTQQEDSAVYLCASSLGGTRNTEAFFGQGTRLTVV.

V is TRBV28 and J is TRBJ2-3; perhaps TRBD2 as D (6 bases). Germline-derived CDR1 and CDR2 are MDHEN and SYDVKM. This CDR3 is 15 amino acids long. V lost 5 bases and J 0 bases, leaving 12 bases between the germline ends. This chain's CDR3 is CASSGAGRSTDTQYF. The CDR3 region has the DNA TGTGCCAGCAGTGGCGCGGGGAGAAGCACAGATACGCAGTATTTT.

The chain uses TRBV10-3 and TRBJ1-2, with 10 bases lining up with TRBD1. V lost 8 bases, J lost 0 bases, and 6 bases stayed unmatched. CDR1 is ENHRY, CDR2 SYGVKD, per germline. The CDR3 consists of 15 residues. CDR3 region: CAIYGTGAPNYGYTF. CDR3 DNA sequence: TGTGCCATCTACGGGACAGGGGCACCTAACTATGGCTACACCTTC.

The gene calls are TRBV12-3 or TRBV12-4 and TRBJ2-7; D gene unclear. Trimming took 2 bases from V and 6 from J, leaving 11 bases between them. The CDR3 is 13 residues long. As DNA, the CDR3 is TGTGCCAGCAGTTTAAATCCTAGAGCCGAGCAGTACTTC. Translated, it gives CASSLNPRAEQYF.

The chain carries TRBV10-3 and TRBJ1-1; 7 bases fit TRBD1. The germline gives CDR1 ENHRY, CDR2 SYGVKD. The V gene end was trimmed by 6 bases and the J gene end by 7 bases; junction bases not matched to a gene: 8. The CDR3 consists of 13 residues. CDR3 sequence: CAIRPQGDGEAFF. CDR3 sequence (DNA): TGTGCCATCAGACCTCAGGGGGATGGTGAAGCTTTCTTT.

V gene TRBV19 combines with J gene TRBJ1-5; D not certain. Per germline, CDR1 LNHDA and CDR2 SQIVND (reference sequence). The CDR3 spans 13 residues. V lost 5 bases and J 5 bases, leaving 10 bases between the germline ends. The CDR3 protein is CASSFYPHQPQHF. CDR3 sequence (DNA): TGTGCCAGTAGTTTCTACCCTCATCAGCCCCAGCATTTT. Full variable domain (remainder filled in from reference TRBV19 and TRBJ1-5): DGGITQSPKYLFRKEGQNVTLSCEQNLNHDAMYWYRQDPGQGLRLIYYSQIVNDFQKGDIAEGYSVSREKKESFPLTVTSAQKNPTAFYLCASSFYPHQPQHFGDGTRLSIL.

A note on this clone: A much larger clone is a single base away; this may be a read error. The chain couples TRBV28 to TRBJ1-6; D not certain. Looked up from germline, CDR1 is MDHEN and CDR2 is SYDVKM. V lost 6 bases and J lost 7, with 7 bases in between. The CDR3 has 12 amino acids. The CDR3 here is CASSLQNSPLHF. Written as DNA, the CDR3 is TGTGCCAGCAGCCTCCAGAATTCACCCCTCCACTTT.

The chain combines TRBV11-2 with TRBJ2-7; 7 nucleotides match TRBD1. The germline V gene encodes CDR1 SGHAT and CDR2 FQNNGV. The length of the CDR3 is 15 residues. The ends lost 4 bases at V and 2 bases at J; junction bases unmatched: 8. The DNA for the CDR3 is TGTGCCAGCAGCTCGCCGGGACAGAATCCCTACGAGCAGTACTTC. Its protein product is CASSSPGQNPYEQYF.

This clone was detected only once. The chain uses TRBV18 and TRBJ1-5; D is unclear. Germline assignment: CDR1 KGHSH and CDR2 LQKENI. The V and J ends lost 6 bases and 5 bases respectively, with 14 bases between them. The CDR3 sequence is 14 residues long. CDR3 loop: CASSPVHEDQPQHF. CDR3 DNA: TGTGCCAGCTCCCCGGTCCACGAAGATCAGCCCCAGCATTTT.

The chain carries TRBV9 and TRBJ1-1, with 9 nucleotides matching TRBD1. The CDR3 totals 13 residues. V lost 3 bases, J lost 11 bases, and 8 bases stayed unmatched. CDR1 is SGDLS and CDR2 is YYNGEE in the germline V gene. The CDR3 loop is CASSAWTGDVAFF. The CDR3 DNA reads TGTGCCAGCAGCGCTTGGACAGGGGACGTGGCTTTCTTT. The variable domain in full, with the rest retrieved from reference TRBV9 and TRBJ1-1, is DSGVTQTPKHLITATGQRVTLRCSPRSGDLSVYWYQQSLDQGLQFLIQYYNGEERAKGNILERFSAQQFPDLHSELNLSSLELGDSALYFCASSAWTGDVAFFGQGTRLTVV.

CDR3 coding DNA: TGTGCGACCGGGACAATGGGTACAGGGCAGTTCTTC. Amino acid sequence: CATGTMGTGQFF. The chain recombines TRBV19 with TRBJ2-1; D is possibly TRBD1 (6 bases). The CDR3 spans 12 residues. Germline CDR1 is LNHDA and CDR2 is SQIVND (reference sequence).

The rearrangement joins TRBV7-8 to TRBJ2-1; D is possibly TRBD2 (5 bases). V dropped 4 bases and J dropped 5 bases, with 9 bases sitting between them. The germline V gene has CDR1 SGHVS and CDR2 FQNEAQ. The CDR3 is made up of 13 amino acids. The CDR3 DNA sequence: TGTGCCAGCAGCTACGTCGGGGACAATGAGCAGTTCTTC. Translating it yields CASSYVGDNEQFF.

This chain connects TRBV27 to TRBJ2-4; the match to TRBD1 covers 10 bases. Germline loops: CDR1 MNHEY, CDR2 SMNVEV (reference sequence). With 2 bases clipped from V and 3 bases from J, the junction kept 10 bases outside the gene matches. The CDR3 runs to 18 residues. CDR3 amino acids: CASSLRTPGQGSKNIQYF. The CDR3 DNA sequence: TGTGCCAGCAGTTTACGGACGCCGGGACAGGGGAGCAAAAACATTCAGTACTTC.

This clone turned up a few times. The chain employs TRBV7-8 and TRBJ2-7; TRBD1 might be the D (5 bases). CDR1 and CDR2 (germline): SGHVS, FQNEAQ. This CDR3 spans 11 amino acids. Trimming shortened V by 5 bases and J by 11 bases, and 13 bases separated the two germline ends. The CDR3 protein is CASSLGVGEYF. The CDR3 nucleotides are TGTGCCAGCAGCCTAGGGGTAGGGGAGTACTTC.

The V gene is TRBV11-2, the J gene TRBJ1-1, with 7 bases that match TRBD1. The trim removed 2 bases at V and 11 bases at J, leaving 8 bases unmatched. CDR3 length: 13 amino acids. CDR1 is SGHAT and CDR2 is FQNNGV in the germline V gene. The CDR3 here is CASSLRDRDYAFF. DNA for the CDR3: TGTGCCAGCAGCTTACGAGACAGGGATTACGCTTTCTTT.

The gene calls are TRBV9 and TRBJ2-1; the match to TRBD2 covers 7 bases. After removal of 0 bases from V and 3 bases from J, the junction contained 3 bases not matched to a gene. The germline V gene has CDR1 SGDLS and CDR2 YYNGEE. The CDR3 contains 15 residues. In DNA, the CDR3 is TGTGCCAGCAGCGTAGTCGGACTAGACTACAATGAGCAGTTCTTC. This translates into CASSVVGLDYNEQFF.

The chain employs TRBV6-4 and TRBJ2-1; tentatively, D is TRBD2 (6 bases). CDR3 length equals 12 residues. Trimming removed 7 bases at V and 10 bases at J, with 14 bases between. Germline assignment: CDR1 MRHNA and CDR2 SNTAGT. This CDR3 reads CASIPSAGEQFF. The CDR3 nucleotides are TGTGCCAGCATTCCCTCGGCGGGGGAGCAGTTCTTC.